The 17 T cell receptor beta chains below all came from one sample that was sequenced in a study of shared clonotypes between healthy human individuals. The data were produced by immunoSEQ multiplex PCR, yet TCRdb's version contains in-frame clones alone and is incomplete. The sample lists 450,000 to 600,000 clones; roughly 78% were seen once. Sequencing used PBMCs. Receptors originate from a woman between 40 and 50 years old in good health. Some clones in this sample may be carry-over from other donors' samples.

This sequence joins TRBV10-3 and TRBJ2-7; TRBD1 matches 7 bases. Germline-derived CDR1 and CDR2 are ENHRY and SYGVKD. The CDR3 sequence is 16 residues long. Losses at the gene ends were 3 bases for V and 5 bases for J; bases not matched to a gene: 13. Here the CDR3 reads CAISDPPPGGINEQYF. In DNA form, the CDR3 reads TGTGCCATCAGTGACCCTCCCCCAGGGGGTATTAACGAGCAGTACTTC.

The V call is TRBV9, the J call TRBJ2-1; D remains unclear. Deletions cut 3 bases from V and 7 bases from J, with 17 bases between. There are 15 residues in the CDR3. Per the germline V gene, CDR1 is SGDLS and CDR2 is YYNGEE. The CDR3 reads CASSERNGVRNEQFF. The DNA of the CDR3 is TGTGCCAGCAGCGAACGTAATGGGGTGAGAAATGAGCAGTTCTTC. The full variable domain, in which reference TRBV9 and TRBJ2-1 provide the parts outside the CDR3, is DSGVTQTPKHLITATGQRVTLRCSPRSGDLSVYWYQQSLDQGLQFLIQYYNGEERAKGNILERFSAQQFPDLHSELNLSSLELGDSALYFCASSERNGVRNEQFFGPGTRLTVL.

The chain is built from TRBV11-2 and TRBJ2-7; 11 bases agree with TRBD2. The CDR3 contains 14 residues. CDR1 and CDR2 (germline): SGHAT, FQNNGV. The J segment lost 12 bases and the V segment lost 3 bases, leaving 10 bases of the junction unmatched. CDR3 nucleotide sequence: TGTGCCAGCAGCTTTCGACTAGCGGGAAACGTGCGGTACTTC. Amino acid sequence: CASSFRLAGNVRYF.

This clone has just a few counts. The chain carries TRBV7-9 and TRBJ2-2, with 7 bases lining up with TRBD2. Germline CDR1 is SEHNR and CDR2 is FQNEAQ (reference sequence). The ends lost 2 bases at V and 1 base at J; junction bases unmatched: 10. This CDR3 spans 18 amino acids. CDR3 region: CASSLRATGGRNTGELFF. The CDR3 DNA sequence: TGTGCCAGCAGCTTAAGGGCCACTGGCGGGAGGAACACCGGGGAGCTGTTTTTT.

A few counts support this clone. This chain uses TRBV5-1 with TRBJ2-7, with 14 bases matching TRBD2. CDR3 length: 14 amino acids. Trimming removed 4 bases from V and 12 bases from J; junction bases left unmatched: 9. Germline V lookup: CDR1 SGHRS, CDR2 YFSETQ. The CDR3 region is CASSPGLAGEFRYF. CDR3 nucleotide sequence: TGCGCCAGCAGCCCGGGACTAGCGGGAGAGTTTCGGTACTTC.

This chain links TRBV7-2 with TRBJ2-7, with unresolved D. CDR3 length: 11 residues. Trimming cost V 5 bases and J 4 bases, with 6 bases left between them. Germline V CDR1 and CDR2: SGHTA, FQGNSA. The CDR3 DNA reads TGTGCCAGCAGCGATTTATACGAGCAGTACTTC. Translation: CASSDLYEQYF.

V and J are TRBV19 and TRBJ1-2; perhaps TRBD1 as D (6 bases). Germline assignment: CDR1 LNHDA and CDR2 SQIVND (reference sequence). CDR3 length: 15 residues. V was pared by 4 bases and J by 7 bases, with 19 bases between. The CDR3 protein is CASSTDPRGAFGYTF. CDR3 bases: TGTGCCAGTAGTACCGACCCCCGGGGGGCCTTTGGCTACACCTTC.

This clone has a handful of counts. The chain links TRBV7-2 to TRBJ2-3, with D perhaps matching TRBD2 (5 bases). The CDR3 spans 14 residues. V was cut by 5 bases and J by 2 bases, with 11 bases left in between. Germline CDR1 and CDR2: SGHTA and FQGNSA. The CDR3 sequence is CASSKGLSTDTQYF. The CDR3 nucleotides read TGTGCCAGCAGCAAAGGACTGTCCACAGATACGCAGTATTTT.

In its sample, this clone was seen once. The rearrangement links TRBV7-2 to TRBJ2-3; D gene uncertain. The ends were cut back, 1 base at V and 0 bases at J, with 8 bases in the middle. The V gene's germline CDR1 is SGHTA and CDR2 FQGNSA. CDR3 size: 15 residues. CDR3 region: CASSLDGSSTDTQYF. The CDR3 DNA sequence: TGTGCCAGCAGCTTAGACGGCAGTAGCACAGATACGCAGTATTTT.

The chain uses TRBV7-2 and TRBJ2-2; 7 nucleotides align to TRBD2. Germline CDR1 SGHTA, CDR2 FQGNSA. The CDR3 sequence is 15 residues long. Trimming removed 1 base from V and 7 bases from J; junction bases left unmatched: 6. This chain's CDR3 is CASSLELARNGELFF. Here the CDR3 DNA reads TGTGCCAGCAGCTTAGAACTAGCGAGAAACGGGGAGCTGTTTTTT.

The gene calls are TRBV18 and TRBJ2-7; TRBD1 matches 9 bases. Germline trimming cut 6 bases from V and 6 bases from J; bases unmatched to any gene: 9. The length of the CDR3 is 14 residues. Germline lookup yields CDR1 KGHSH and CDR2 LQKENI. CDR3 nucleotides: TGTGCCAGCTCGTCCCGGGACAGGGAGGCCGAGCAGTACTTC. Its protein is CASSSRDREAEQYF.

This chain's CDR3 is CASSLAAQETQYF. CDR3 nucleotide sequence: TGCGCCAGCAGCTTAGCGGCCCAAGAGACCCAGTACTTC. The J gene is TRBJ2-5, the V gene TRBV4-1; maybe TRBD2 (6 bases). The CDR3 length is 13 residues. Trimming left V 5 bases short and J 1 base short, with 8 bases between. In germline, CDR1 is MGHRA, CDR2 YSYEKL.

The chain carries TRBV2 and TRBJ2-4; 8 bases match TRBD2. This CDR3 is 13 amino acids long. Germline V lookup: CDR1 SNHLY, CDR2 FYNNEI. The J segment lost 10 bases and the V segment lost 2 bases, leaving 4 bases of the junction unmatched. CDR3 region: CASSESGTSIQYF. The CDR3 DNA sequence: TGTGCCAGCAGTGAATCCGGGACTAGTATTCAGTACTTC.

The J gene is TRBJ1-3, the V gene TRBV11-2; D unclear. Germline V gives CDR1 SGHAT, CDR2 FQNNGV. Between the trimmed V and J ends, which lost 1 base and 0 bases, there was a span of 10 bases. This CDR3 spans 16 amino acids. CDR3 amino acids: CASSLGGKASGNTIYF. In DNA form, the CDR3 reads TGTGCCAGCAGCTTAGGAGGGAAGGCCTCTGGAAACACCATATATTTT.

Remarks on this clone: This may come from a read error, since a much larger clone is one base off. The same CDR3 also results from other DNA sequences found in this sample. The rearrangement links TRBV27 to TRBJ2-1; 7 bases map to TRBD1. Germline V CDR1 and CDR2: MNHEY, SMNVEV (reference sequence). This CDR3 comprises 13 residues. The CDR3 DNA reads TGTGCCAGCCGTTGGGACAGATACAATGAGCAATTCTTC. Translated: CASRWDRYNEQFF.

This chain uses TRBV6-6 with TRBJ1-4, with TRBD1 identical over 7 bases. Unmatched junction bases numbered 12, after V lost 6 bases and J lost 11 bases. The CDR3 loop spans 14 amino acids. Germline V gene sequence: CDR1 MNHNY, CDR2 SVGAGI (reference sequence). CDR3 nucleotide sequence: TGTGCCAGCAGACCCGGACAGGACGGAGGGAAACTGTTTTTT. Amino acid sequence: CASRPGQDGGKLFF.

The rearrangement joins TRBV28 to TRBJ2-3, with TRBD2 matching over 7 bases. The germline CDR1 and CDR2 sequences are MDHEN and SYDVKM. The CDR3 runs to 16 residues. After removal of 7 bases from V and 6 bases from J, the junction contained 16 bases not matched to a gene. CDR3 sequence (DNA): TGTGCCAGCAACGGGCGGGACTACTACCTAGGGGATACGCAGTATTTT. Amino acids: CASNGRDYYLGDTQYF.